The 15 T cell receptor beta chains presented below share a single source sample, sequenced in a study of cytomegalovirus exposure and HLA in healthy donors. The method was immunoSEQ multiplex PCR; TCRdb's version includes in-frame clones alone and lacks a portion of them. Of 150,000 to 250,000 clones in the sample, 80% to 85% were seen once. Sequencing used PBMCs. These receptors were obtained from a woman aged 25 to 39 in good health and CMV-seronegative.

This sequence joins TRBV29-1 and TRBJ2-5; D uncertain. Trimming left V 6 bases short and J 5 bases short, with 13 bases between. The CDR3 consists of 12 residues. Germline CDR1 SQVTM, CDR2 ANQGSEA. The DNA for the CDR3 is TGCAGCGTCCTCCTTCCGTTCGAGACCCAGTACTTC. Translation gives CSVLLPFETQYF.

The CDR3 DNA sequence: TGTGCCAGCAGCCAAGACGACAGCAAAGCTTTCTTT. Its translation is CASSQDDSKAFF. The rearrangement joins TRBV14 to TRBJ1-1; a weak D match, TRBD1 (5 bases). The CDR3 has 12 residues. Looked up from germline, CDR1 is SGHDN and CDR2 is FVKESK. V gave up 0 bases and J gave up 9 bases, with 8 bases separating them. The full variable domain, rest sourced from reference TRBV14 and TRBJ1-1, is EAGVTQFPSHSVIEKGQTVTLRCDPISGHDNLYWYRRVMGKEIKFLLHFVKESKQDESGMPNNRFLAERTGGTYSTLKVQPAELEDSGVYFCASSQDDSKAFFGQGTRLTVV.

This chain connects TRBV5-1 to TRBJ2-2; 11 bases line up with TRBD1. Germline V gene sequence: CDR1 SGHRS, CDR2 YFSETQ. The ends lost 3 bases at V and 7 bases at J; junction bases unmatched: 14. The CDR3 spans 18 residues. Written as DNA, the CDR3 is TGCGCCAGCAGCTCCATGATCCCGGGACAGGGGGTCGTCGGGGAGCTGTTTTTT. The encoded protein is CASSSMIPGQGVVGELFF. The full variable domain, rest sourced from reference TRBV5-1 and TRBJ2-2, is KAGVTQTPRYLIKTRGQQVTLSCSPISGHRSVSWYQQTPGQGLQFLFEYFSETQRNKGNFPGRFSGRQFSNSRSEMNVSTLELGDSALYLCASSSMIPGQGVVGELFFGEGSRLTVL.

The chain employs TRBV7-9 and TRBJ1-5; a weak D match, TRBD1 (6 bases). Trimming removed 7 bases from V and 6 bases from J, with 13 bases in between. Germline values: CDR1 SEHNR, CDR2 FQNEAQ (reference sequence). CDR3 length equals 13 residues. This CDR3 reads CASTTGPSQPQHF. The CDR3, as DNA: TGTGCCAGCACTACAGGGCCGAGTCAGCCCCAGCATTTT.

The DNA for the CDR3 is TGCAGTGCTAGAGATCAGACTGAAGCTTTCTTT. It specifies CSARDQTEAFF. The gene calls are TRBV20-1 and TRBJ1-1; D is unresolved. The V end was cut by 0 bases, the J end by 5 bases, with 4 bases between. The CDR3 has 11 residues. CDR1 is DFQATT and CDR2 is SNEGSKA in the germline V gene (reference sequence).

This clone was observed a single time. The chain carries TRBV6-6 and TRBJ1-3; no clear D. Trimming shortened V by 3 bases and J by 2 bases, and 11 bases separated the two germline ends. The length of the CDR3 is 15 residues. Germline V lookup: CDR1 MNHNY, CDR2 SVGAGI (reference sequence). The CDR3 nucleotides are TGTGCCAGCAGTTATTCACTATCACCTGGAAACACCATATATTTT. It translates to CASSYSLSPGNTIYF.

This chain uses TRBV5-4 with TRBJ1-4; weak D call: TRBD1 (5 bases). In germline, CDR1 is SGHNT, CDR2 YYREEE (reference sequence). The ends were cut back, 1 base at V and 2 bases at J, with 9 bases in the middle. CDR3 length: 15 residues. The CDR3 region is CASSLRGKTNEKLFF. CDR3 coding DNA: TGTGCCAGCAGCTTGCGGGGGAAGACTAATGAAAAACTGTTTTTT. Combining the CDR3 with reference TRBV5-4 and TRBJ1-4 gives the whole variable domain ETGVTQSPTHLIKTRGQQVTLRCSSQSGHNTVSWYQQALGQGPQFIFQYYREEENGRGNFPPRFSGLQFPNYSSELNVNALELDDSALYLCASSLRGKTNEKLFFGSGTQLSVL.

The rearrangement links TRBV19 to TRBJ2-3, with D perhaps TRBD1 (5 bases). The germline V and J ends were trimmed by 3 bases and 2 bases, with 12 bases remaining between them. This CDR3 is built from 15 residues. Germline CDR1 reads LNHDA; CDR2 reads SQIVND (reference sequence). CDR3 in amino acids: CASSMDRGFTDTQYF. The CDR3 nucleotides read TGTGCCAGTAGTATGGATAGGGGCTTCACAGATACGCAGTATTTT.

The chain carries TRBV6-1 and TRBJ1-2, with D unresolved. V was shortened by 4 bases and J by 4 bases, with 10 bases between the two germline ends. Germline V CDR1 and CDR2: MNHNS, SASEGT. CDR3 length equals 13 residues. DNA of the CDR3: TGTGCCAGCAGTGGCCCGGGAATCTATGGCTACACCTTC. It yields the protein CASSGPGIYGYTF.

CDR3 region: CACQQGTSYEQYF. The CDR3 DNA sequence: TGTGCCTGCCAGCAGGGAACTTCCTACGAGCAGTACTTC. J is TRBJ2-7 and V is TRBV30; the D gene is possibly TRBD1 (5 bases). Trimming took off 6 bases at V and 1 base at J, with 13 bases between the two ends. The CDR3 has 13 residues. Germline lookup yields CDR1 GTSNPN and CDR2 SVGIG (reference sequence).

CDR3 residues: CASSPPSGVREQYF. CDR3 nucleotides: TGTGCCAGCTCACCACCTAGCGGGGTTAGGGAGCAGTACTTC. J is TRBJ2-7 and V is TRBV18; 8 bases are a match to TRBD2. Trimming cost V 0 bases and J 7 bases; bases outside gene matches: 5. Germline loops: CDR1 KGHSH, CDR2 LQKENI. This CDR3 has 14 amino acids. The full variable domain, rest sourced from reference TRBV18 and TRBJ2-7, is NAGVMQNPRHLVRRRGQEARLRCSPMKGHSHVYWYRQLPEEGLKFMVYLQKENIIDESGMPKERFSAEFPKEGPSILRIQQVVRGDSAAYFCASSPPSGVREQYFGPGTRLTVT.

The chain employs TRBV30 and TRBJ2-7; D gene ambiguous. This CDR3 comprises 13 residues. The V gene lost 0 bases and the J gene lost 12 bases, with 18 bases spanning the gap. Germline-derived CDR1 and CDR2 are GTSNPN and SVGIG (reference sequence). The CDR3 DNA sequence: TGTGCCTGGAGTGTAGGCTGGTGGGCGAGCAGGTACTTC. It translates to CAWSVGWWASRYF.

The chain joins TRBV30 to TRBJ1-1, with D perhaps TRBD1 (6 bases). CDR1 and CDR2 from the germline V gene are GTSNPN and SVGIG (reference sequence). The CDR3 consists of 14 residues. V gave up 0 bases and J gave up 2 bases, with 10 bases separating them. The CDR3 sequence is CAWSVLGQNTEAFF. The DNA for the CDR3 is TGTGCCTGGAGTGTACTGGGACAAAACACTGAAGCTTTCTTT.

The chain joins TRBV7-8 to TRBJ1-1, with D unresolved. CDR3 length equals 14 residues. V was trimmed by 3 bases and J by 0 bases, leaving 8 bases between them. Germline CDR1 and CDR2: SGHVS and FQNEAQ. Written as DNA, the CDR3 is TGTGCCAGCAGCTTGGGGAGATTGAACACTGAAGCTTTCTTT. Its translation: CASSLGRLNTEAFF.

This clone was detected once. This chain uses TRBV5-4 with TRBJ2-5, with 9 positions matching TRBD1. V shed 4 bases, J shed 6 bases, and the junction held 13 bases outside the gene matches. Per the germline V gene, CDR1 is SGHNT and CDR2 is YYREEE (reference sequence). This CDR3 has 16 residues. The CDR3 region has the DNA TGTGCCAGCAGCGTACAGGGGGCGCAAAATCTAAAGACCCAGTACTTC. Residues: CASSVQGAQNLKTQYF.